This is a list of T cell receptor beta chains from one sample in a study of blood T cell repertoires in COVID-19. The table came from immunoSEQ multiplex PCR; TCRdb's copy has only in-frame clones and leaves some out. The table has about 200,000 clones, about 88% seen once. Material: peripheral blood. The receptors derive from a man aged 50 to 59 with COVID-19, enrolled during active disease. CDR3s include the opening cysteine and the closing phenylalanine or tryptophan. The D gene is left open where the match is weak. Where a row states a size, it is once, few, many or the class of an expanded clone; other rows omit it.

abundance,j_gene,v_gene,d_gene,CDR3nt,CDR3aa
NA,TRBJ2-3,TRBV5-1,TRBD1,TGCGCCAGCAGCTACTCCCTGGACAGGGGGCCAGATACGCAGTATTTT,CASSYSLDRGPDTQYF
NA,TRBJ2-3,TRBV24-1,TRBD1,TGTGCCACCAGTGATTTGAGGGGACAGGGGCAAGGAGATACGCAGTATTTT,CATSDLRGQGQGDTQYF
once,TRBJ2-5,TRBV5-1,NA,TGCGCCAGCAGCTTGTCTCTACAGACACTCAGGGAGACCCAGTACTTC,CASSLSLQTLRETQYF
once,TRBJ1-5,TRBV18,NA,TGTGCCAGCTCCTCGGAAGGCAGGGCCAATCAGCCCCAGCATTTT,CASSSEGRANQPQHF
NA,TRBJ2-3,TRBV5-1,TRBD2,TGCGCCAGCAGCTTGGGGCCGCCCCGGGGGGCAGATACGCAGTATTTT,CASSLGPPRGADTQYF
NA,TRBJ1-4,TRBV4-3,NA,TGCGCCAGCAGCCAGATATCCACCGGGACAATAACTGAAAAACTGTTTTTT,CASSQISTGTITEKLFF
NA,TRBJ2-1,TRBV3-1/TRBV3-2,NA,TGTGCCAGCAGCCAAGCGGGTAGTGAGCAGTTCTTC,CASSQAGSEQFF
NA,TRBJ2-2,TRBV19,TRBD2,TGTGCCAGTAGTATACGCGGGAGGGGTACCGGGGAGCTGTTTTTT,CASSIRGRGTGELFF
NA,TRBJ2-7,TRBV28,TRBD2,TGTGCCAGCGGCTTAGGACTAGCGGGATCCACCTACGAGCAGTACTTC,CASGLGLAGSTYEQYF
NA,TRBJ2-5,TRBV28,TRBD1,TGTGCCAGCAGACCCGGGACAGGGTGGGAGACCCAGTACTTC,CASRPGTGWETQYF
NA,TRBJ2-7,TRBV28,NA,TGTGCCACCTCCCCGCCGGGGGACTACGAGCAGTACTTC,CATSPPGDYEQYF
NA,TRBJ2-5,TRBV5-1,TRBD1,TGCGCCAGCAGCTTGGACAGGGGAGAGACCCAGTACTTC,CASSLDRGETQYF
NA,TRBJ2-7,TRBV27,NA,TGTGCCAGCAGTTCCGGGGATAACGAGCAGTACTTC,CASSSGDNEQYF
NA,TRBJ2-2,TRBV27,NA,TGTGCCAGCAGTTCAATCGGGGAGCTGTTTTTT,CASSSIGELFF